The 18 T cell receptor beta chains given below trace back to one sample, sequenced in a study of blood T cell repertoires in COVID-19. Only in-frame clones appear in the TCRdb table, and some are missing; sequencing was by immunoSEQ multiplex PCR. The sample has about 250,000 clones; about 85% are singletons. Sequencing was done on a sample of peripheral blood. The receptors derive from a human donor with COVID-19, enrolled during active disease. The donor label of this sample is uncertain.

The chain is built from TRBV30 and TRBJ2-5, with D possibly TRBD1 on 6 matching bases. Trimming stripped 2 bases from V and 5 bases from J, with 12 bases between. Germline lookup yields CDR1 GTSNPN and CDR2 SVGIG (reference sequence). The CDR3 spans 13 residues. The CDR3 protein is CAWSFTTGETQYF. The CDR3 region has the DNA TGTGCCTGGAGTTTTACTACAGGGGAGACCCAGTACTTC.

V gene TRBV5-4 combines with J gene TRBJ2-1, with 7 bases aligning to TRBD1. With V trimmed by 0 bases and J by 8 bases, 8 bases remained unmatched. From germline, CDR1 is SGHNT and CDR2 YYREEE (reference sequence). This CDR3 is built from 15 residues. CDR3 DNA: TGTGCCAGCAGCTTGGATAGGGACAGTGGCTATGAGCAGTTCTTC. Translated: CASSLDRDSGYEQFF.

This sequence joins TRBV7-2 and TRBJ1-5, with 10 positions matching TRBD1. J was trimmed by 3 bases and V by 5 bases; bases with no gene match: 4. The CDR3 is made up of 15 amino acids. CDR1 is SGHTA and CDR2 is FQGNSA in the germline V gene. The CDR3 is CASSRDRGTNQPQHF. CDR3 sequence (DNA): TGTGCCAGCAGCCGGGACAGGGGAACCAATCAGCCCCAGCATTTT. Using reference TRBV7-2 and TRBJ1-5 for the parts outside the CDR3, the full variable domain is GAGVSQSPSNKVTEKGKDVELRCDPISGHTALYWYRQSLGQGLEFLIYFQGNSAPDKSGLPSDRFSAERTGGSVSTLTIQRTQQEDSAVYLCASSRDRGTNQPQHFGDGTRLSIL.

This chain connects TRBV5-1 to TRBJ1-5; D gene ambiguous. The CDR3 is made up of 14 amino acids. Germline values: CDR1 SGHRS, CDR2 YFSETQ. Trimming pared 2 bases from V and 7 bases from J, leaving 13 bases between. CDR3 in DNA: TGCGCCAGCAGCTTTACTCCTTCGGGACAGCCCCAGCATTTT. The encoded protein is CASSFTPSGQPQHF.

The chain has TRBV27 and TRBJ1-1; no firm D call. CDR3 length equals 14 residues. CDR1 is MNHEY, CDR2 SMNVEV, per germline (reference sequence). Trimming took 2 bases from V and 1 from J, leaving 8 bases between them. The CDR3 DNA sequence: TGTGCCAGCAGTTTAGGGCAGAGGAACACTGAAGCTTTCTTT. Its protein is CASSLGQRNTEAFF.

Worth noting for this clone: This CDR3 is also generated by other DNA sequences in the sample. The gene calls are TRBV20-1 and TRBJ1-3; D ambiguous. The CDR3 is made up of 11 amino acids. Trimming took 6 bases from V and 0 from J, leaving 3 bases between them. Germline CDR1 DFQATT, CDR2 SNEGSKA (reference sequence). CDR3 nucleotide sequence: TGCAGTGCCAGCTCTGGAAACACCATATATTTT. As protein: CSASSGNTIYF.

J is TRBJ2-3 and V is TRBV7-2, with D possibly being TRBD1 (5 bases). Germline-derived CDR1 and CDR2 are SGHTA and FQGNSA. The CDR3 has 14 amino acids. The ends were cut back, 3 bases at V and 2 bases at J, with 9 bases in the middle. CDR3 DNA: TGTGCCAGCAGCTTCCCGACAGTCACAGATACGCAGTATTTT. As protein: CASSFPTVTDTQYF.

Comment on this clone: The sample has other DNA sequences that encode this CDR3 too. This sequence joins TRBV30 and TRBJ1-2; possibly TRBD1 for D (5 bases). The CDR3 has 13 residues. V lost 0 bases, J lost 3 bases, and 8 bases lay in between. CDR1 is GTSNPN, CDR2 SVGIG, per germline (reference sequence). CDR3 sequence: CAWSVGRDYGYTF. CDR3 DNA: TGTGCCTGGAGTGTCGGCAGGGACTATGGCTACACCTTC. The whole variable domain, remainder taken from reference TRBV30 and TRBJ1-2, is SQTIHQWPATLVQPVGSPLSLECTVEGTSNPNLYWYRQAAGRGLQLLFYSVGIGQISSEVPQNLSASRPQDRQFILSSKKLLLSDSGFYLCAWSVGRDYGYTFGSGTRLTVV.

There are a few counts of this clone. This rearrangement joins TRBV30 to TRBJ1-5; the match to TRBD1 covers 8 bases. The CDR3 spans 14 residues. Germline V lookup: CDR1 GTSNPN, CDR2 SVGIG (reference sequence). V trimming: 0 bases; J trimming: 2 bases; junction bases outside the gene matches: 0. The CDR3 is CAWSVGQGNQPQHF. For the CDR3, the DNA is TGTGCCTGGAGTGTGGGACAGGGCAATCAGCCCCAGCATTTT.

This clone was counted between two and nine times. This chain connects TRBV11-2 to TRBJ2-2, with no clear D. The CDR3 contains 15 residues. Trimming shortened V by 0 bases and J by 8 bases, and 13 bases separated the two germline ends. Germline V lookup: CDR1 SGHAT, CDR2 FQNNGV. The CDR3 DNA sequence: TGTGCCAGCAGCTTAGATTTTTCGGGTTTTGGGGAGCTGTTTTTT. This sequence encodes CASSLDFSGFGELFF.

V gene TRBV28 combines with J gene TRBJ2-3; 9 bases map to TRBD2. The V and J ends lost 2 bases and 2 bases, in that order; junction bases with no gene match: 5. This CDR3 spans 16 amino acids. Germline lookup yields CDR1 MDHEN and CDR2 SYDVKM. The DNA for the CDR3 is TGTGCCAGCAGTTTAACTAGCGGGCCATTCACAGATACGCAGTATTTT. This sequence encodes CASSLTSGPFTDTQYF.

The rearrangement links TRBV28 to TRBJ2-7, with 8 bases fitting TRBD2. Germline V gives CDR1 MDHEN, CDR2 SYDVKM. The CDR3 runs to 14 residues. Germline trimming cut 5 bases from V and 4 bases from J; bases unmatched to any gene: 7. The CDR3 region is CASSISGLVYEQYF. The CDR3 nucleotides read TGTGCCAGCAGTATCTCGGGACTAGTTTACGAGCAGTACTTC.

The chain links TRBV6-5 to TRBJ1-2, with D unresolved. The CDR3 sequence is 15 residues long. Germline V gene data show CDR1 as MNHEY and CDR2 as SVGAGI. Trimming removed 1 base from V and 0 bases from J, with 9 bases in between. CDR3 in DNA: TGTGCCAGCAGTTACTTCGGCAGCGCTAACTATGGCTACACCTTC. It codes for CASSYFGSANYGYTF.

J is TRBJ2-1 and V is TRBV3-1 (or the pseudogene TRBV3-2); no clear D gene. CDR1 LGHDT and CDR2 YNNKEL come from the germline V gene (reference sequence). The CDR3 consists of 14 residues. The germline V and J ends were trimmed by 1 base and 10 bases, with 14 bases remaining between them. The CDR3 protein is CASSQVRDTSEQFF. CDR3 in DNA: TGTGCCAGCAGCCAAGTTAGAGACACGAGCGAGCAGTTCTTC.

The chain uses TRBV11-3 and TRBJ2-3; D is unresolved. CDR3 length equals 15 residues. Deletions cut 1 base from V and 0 bases from J, with 8 bases between. Germline CDR1 and CDR2: SGHNT and YENEEA. DNA for the CDR3: TGTGCCAGCAGCTTAGGCGTCCGGAGCACAGATACGCAGTATTTT. Its protein is CASSLGVRSTDTQYF.

The V call is TRBV6-5, the J call TRBJ1-4; 7 nucleotides line up with TRBD1. J gave up 8 bases and V 0 bases, and 6 bases lay outside the gene matches. This CDR3 is 15 amino acids long. Germline V gene data show CDR1 as MNHEY and CDR2 as SVGAGI. The CDR3 region has the DNA TGTGCCAGCAGTTACTCAACAGGGGTTGAAGAAAAACTGTTTTTT. Protein: CASSYSTGVEEKLFF.

This clone was detected once. This chain connects TRBV28 to TRBJ2-7, with D maybe TRBD2 (5 bases). This CDR3 region has 15 residues. The germline gives CDR1 MDHEN, CDR2 SYDVKM. Between the trimmed V and J ends, which lost 6 bases and 7 bases, there was a span of 22 bases. DNA for the CDR3: TGTGCCAGCAGCCCTACCGGGATCACCTCTTGGGAGCAGTACTTC. Residues: CASSPTGITSWEQYF.

V gene TRBV20-1 combines with J gene TRBJ2-1; 7 bases line up with TRBD2. V lost 3 bases to trimming and J lost 1 base; unmatched junction nucleotides: 6. The germline CDR1 and CDR2 sequences are DFQATT and SNEGSKA (reference sequence). The CDR3 is made up of 15 amino acids. This chain's CDR3 is CSASPPSGSYNEQFF. In DNA form, the CDR3 reads TGCAGTGCTAGTCCCCCTAGCGGTTCCTACAATGAGCAGTTCTTC.